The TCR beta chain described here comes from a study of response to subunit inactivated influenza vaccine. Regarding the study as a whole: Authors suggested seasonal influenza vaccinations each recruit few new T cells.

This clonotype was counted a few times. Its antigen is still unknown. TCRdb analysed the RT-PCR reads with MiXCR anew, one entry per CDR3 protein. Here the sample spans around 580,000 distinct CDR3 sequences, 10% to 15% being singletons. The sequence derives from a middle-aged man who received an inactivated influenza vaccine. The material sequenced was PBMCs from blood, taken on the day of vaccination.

The CDR3 region has the DNA TGTGCCAGCAGTCCTGGGAACAGTCCCTACGAGCAGTACTTC. Its protein product is CASSPGNSPYEQYF. The rearrangement joins TRBV27 to TRBJ2-7, with unresolved D. V lost 5 bases and J lost 2, with 13 bases in between. The CDR3 contains 14 residues. Per germline, CDR1 MNHEY and CDR2 SMNVEV (reference sequence).